The entry below gives a single TCR beta chain sequence along with its context. How the authors handled the data: Quantification of nucleated cells was approximated via reference gene primer amplification. Profiled with immunoSEQ multiplex PCR; TCRdb holds only in-frame clones, not every one. For V, J and clone size, that table is used; D and trimming come from the DNA. The repertoire holds about 110,000 clones, with roughly 82% as singletons. The data are from a study of blood T cell repertoires in COVID-19. About the study: The study drew acute and convalescent COVID-19 samples from the United States, Italy and Spain. In each case, the material was cDNA or gDNA derived from T cells, B-cell-depleted T cells, or PBMCs.

Germline lookup yields CDR1 MRHNA and CDR2 SNTAGT. Trimming pared 3 bases from V and 3 bases from J, leaving 11 bases between. There are 15 residues in the CDR3. This receptor was identified in a woman aged 60-70 years with acute or convalescent COVID-19. Sequenced: peripheral blood. V usage is TRBV6-4 and J usage is TRBJ2-2, with D possibly being TRBD1 (6 bases). The CDR3 DNA sequence: TGTGCCAGCAGTGAACAGGGTTATGACACCGGGGAGCTGTTTTTT. Translation: CASSEQGYDTGELFF.